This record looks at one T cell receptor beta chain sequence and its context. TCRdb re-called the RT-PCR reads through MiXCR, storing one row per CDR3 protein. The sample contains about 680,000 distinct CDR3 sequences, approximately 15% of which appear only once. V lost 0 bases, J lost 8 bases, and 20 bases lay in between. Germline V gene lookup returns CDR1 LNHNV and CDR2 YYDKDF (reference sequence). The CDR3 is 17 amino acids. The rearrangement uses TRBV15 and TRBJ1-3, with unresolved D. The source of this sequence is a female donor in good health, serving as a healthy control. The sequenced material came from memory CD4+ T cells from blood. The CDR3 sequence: CATSRDLTVERADTIYF. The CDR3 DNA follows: TGTGCCACCAGCAGAGATCTAACCGTCGAGCGTGCGGACACCATATATTTT.